What follows are 27 T cell receptor beta chains derived from one specimen sequenced in a study of control samples from healthy donors and cancer patients. Sequencing used immunoSEQ multiplex PCR; TCRdb keeps in-frame clones, though not all of them. The table lists about 160,000 clones, roughly 90% of them singletons. Sequencing was done on a sample of blood. All receptors derive from a young man in good health.

This clone was observed once. The chain is built from TRBV5-6 and TRBJ2-2; D is uncertain. The CDR3 extends over 12 amino acids. V lost 2 bases to trimming and J lost 7 bases, with 6 bases between them. Germline V gives CDR1 SGHDT, CDR2 YYEEEE. This CDR3 is CASSFLIGELFF. CDR3 in DNA: TGTGCCAGCAGCTTTTTAATCGGGGAGCTGTTTTTT.

The chain couples TRBV5-1 to TRBJ2-5, with a possible D match to TRBD2 (7 bases). The V end was cut by 3 bases, the J end by 4 bases, with 22 bases between. This CDR3 contains 17 residues. From germline, CDR1 is SGHRS and CDR2 YFSETQ. Here the CDR3 DNA reads TGCGCCAGCAGCTGGGGCCTCACCGGGGGGCAGATAGAGACCCAGTACTTC. The encoded protein is CASSWGLTGGQIETQYF. The full variable domain, completed using reference TRBV5-1 and TRBJ2-5, is KAGVTQTPRYLIKTRGQQVTLSCSPISGHRSVSWYQQTPGQGLQFLFEYFSETQRNKGNFPGRFSGRQFSNSRSEMNVSTLELGDSALYLCASSWGLTGGQIETQYFGPGTRLLVL.

The chain is built from TRBV10-2 and TRBJ1-6, with TRBD1 matching over 9 bases. CDR3 size: 17 residues. Germline CDR1 reads WSHSY; CDR2 reads SAAADI. The junction had 10 bases not matched to a gene; V was cut back by 0 bases and J by 10 bases. CDR3 nucleotide sequence: TGCGCCAGCAGTGAGTCACTGCGGGGACAGGGAGGGTCACCCCTCCACTTT. Its protein product is CASSESLRGQGGSPLHF.

V usage is TRBV21-1 and J usage is TRBJ1-3. TRBV21-1 is a pseudogene segment. The CDR3 has 19 residues. The CDR3: CASSKFSREGGKWGNTIYF. The CDR3 coding sequence is TGTGCCAGCAGCAAATTCTCTAGGGAAGGAGGTAAGTGGGGAAACACCATATATTTT.

This rearrangement joins TRBV5-6 to TRBJ2-3; D gene uncertain. CDR3 size: 18 residues. Germline lookup yields CDR1 SGHDT and CDR2 YYEEEE. Trimming stripped 3 bases from V and 2 bases from J, with 22 bases between. The CDR3 bases are TGTGCCAGCAGCTCACCTGGACGGAGAGGATTAAACACAGATACGCAGTATTTT. This gives the protein CASSSPGRRGLNTDTQYF.

J is TRBJ1-5 and V is TRBV7-2, with D perhaps TRBD1 (6 bases). Trimming removed 5 bases at V and 1 base at J, with 9 bases between. This CDR3 has 14 residues. Germline CDR1 SGHTA, CDR2 FQGNSA. The DNA of the CDR3 is TGTGCCAGCAGCCGGACAGTGAGCAATCAGCCCCAGCATTTT. This sequence encodes CASSRTVSNQPQHF.

This clone has just one count. The CDR3 loop is CASQLRQDLSEAFF. The CDR3 nucleotides are TGCGCCAGCCAGCTTAGACAGGACTTGTCTGAAGCTTTCTTT. The chain couples TRBV5-1 to TRBJ1-1, with D tentatively TRBD1 (6 bases). Germline V CDR1 and CDR2: SGHRS, YFSETQ. The CDR3 runs 14 residues. V was shortened by 7 bases and J by 6 bases, with 19 bases between the two germline ends.

V gene TRBV27 combines with J gene TRBJ2-7, with D possibly matching TRBD1 (6 bases). CDR3 size: 14 residues. V gave up 3 bases and J gave up 5 bases, with 14 bases separating them. Germline V gene lookup returns CDR1 MNHEY and CDR2 SMNVEV (reference sequence). DNA of the CDR3: TGTGCCAGCAGTTTCAGGGGCAGGGATCACGAGCAGTACTTC. Its translation: CASSFRGRDHEQYF.

This chain uses TRBV5-1 with TRBJ2-7; unclear D gene. The CDR3 runs to 13 residues. The germline gives CDR1 SGHRS, CDR2 YFSETQ. V was clipped by 5 bases and J by 0 bases, with 9 bases between them. DNA of the CDR3: TGCGCCAGCAGGGACGGAAGCTCCTACGAGCAGTACTTC. It codes for CASRDGSSYEQYF.

The rearrangement joins TRBV3-1 (or the pseudogene TRBV3-2) to TRBJ2-1, with D possibly being TRBD1 (6 bases). CDR1 LGHDT and CDR2 YNNKEL come from the germline V gene (reference sequence). Trimming took 4 bases from V and 7 from J, leaving 17 bases between them. This CDR3 contains 15 residues. The CDR3 sequence: CASSLGQGPTNEQFF. The CDR3 bases are TGTGCCAGCAGCCTTGGTCAGGGGCCTACAAATGAGCAGTTCTTC.

The chain links TRBV19 to TRBJ2-2; D ambiguous. Looked up from germline, CDR1 is LNHDA and CDR2 is SQIVND (reference sequence). This CDR3 contains 15 residues. The V gene lost 3 bases and the J gene lost 0 bases, with 8 bases spanning the gap. CDR3 nucleotide sequence: TGTGCCAGTAGTATGGGCAGGACGAACACCGGGGAGCTGTTTTTT. The encoded protein is CASSMGRTNTGELFF.

This chain joins TRBV14 and TRBJ1-3; D may be TRBD1 (6 bases). The germline V gene has CDR1 SGHDN and CDR2 FVKESK. CDR3 length: 18 residues. Trimming left V 1 base short and J 0 bases short, with 16 bases between. This CDR3 is CASSQAGADRFSGNTIYF. As DNA, the CDR3 is TGTGCCAGCAGCCAAGCTGGGGCAGACAGGTTCTCTGGAAACACCATATATTTT.

The chain links TRBV28 to TRBJ1-5; TRBD1 aligns across 10 bases. V trimming: 5 bases; J trimming: 0 bases; junction bases outside the gene matches: 7. CDR3 size: 17 residues. Germline V gene sequence: CDR1 MDHEN, CDR2 SYDVKM. CDR3 DNA sequence: TGTGCCAGCAGTCCTGACAGGGGGCTCGGTAGCAATCAGCCCCAGCATTTT. Translated: CASSPDRGLGSNQPQHF. Combining the CDR3 with reference TRBV28 and TRBJ1-5 gives the whole variable domain DVKVTQSSRYLVKRTGEKVFLECVQDMDHENMFWYRQDPGLGLRLIYFSYDVKMKEKGDIPEGYSVSREKKERFSLILESASTNQTSMYLCASSPDRGLGSNQPQHFGDGTRLSIL.

This clone was seen a few times. The chain combines TRBV29-1 with TRBJ2-5, with a weak D call TRBD2 (5 bases). This CDR3 is 16 amino acids long. Germline CDR1 reads SQVTM; CDR2 reads ANQGSEA. Trimming took off 4 bases at V and 3 bases at J, with 21 bases between the two ends. This CDR3 reads CSVGVTEGIRKETQYF. The CDR3 DNA sequence: TGCAGCGTTGGAGTAACTGAGGGAATTAGAAAAGAGACCCAGTACTTC.

The chain couples TRBV2 to TRBJ1-1; no reliable D call. This CDR3 contains 11 residues. The V end was cut by 10 bases, the J end by 3 bases, with 9 bases between. Per the germline V gene, CDR1 is SNHLY and CDR2 is FYNNEI. The CDR3 bases are TGTGCCACCTCACGAGACACTGAAGCTTTCTTT. It translates to CATSRDTEAFF. The variable domain in full, completed from reference TRBV2 and TRBJ1-1, reads EPEVTQTPSHQVTQMGQEVILRCVPISNHLYFYWYRQILGQKVEFLVSFYNNEISEKSEIFDDQFSVERPDGSNFTLKIRSTKLEDSAMYFCATSRDTEAFFGQGTRLTVV.

This sequence joins TRBV18 and TRBJ1-3; D unclear. CDR3 length: 15 residues. The germline V and J ends were trimmed by 4 bases and 0 bases, with 10 bases remaining between them. Per germline, CDR1 KGHSH and CDR2 LQKENI. The CDR3, as DNA: TGTGCCAGCTCACAAAACGGGTACTCTGGAAACACCATATATTTT. Amino acids: CASSQNGYSGNTIYF.

The chain is built from TRBV7-3 and TRBJ2-7; TRBD2 might be the D (5 bases). CDR3 length equals 13 residues. V shed 5 bases and J shed 5 bases, with 13 bases lying between them. Germline assignment: CDR1 SGHTA and CDR2 FQGTGA. CDR3 coding DNA: TGTGCCAGCAGCCATCGGGCGGGCAACGAGCAGTACTTC. Translation: CASSHRAGNEQYF.

This clone appeared a few times. The chain is built from TRBV7-8 and TRBJ1-1; TRBD1 matches at 7 bases. Unmatched junction bases numbered 5, after V lost 5 bases and J lost 5 bases. CDR3 length: 13 residues. Germline-derived CDR1 and CDR2 are SGHVS and FQNEAQ. This chain's CDR3 is CASSLQQGTEAFF. For the CDR3, the DNA is TGTGCCAGCAGCCTACAACAGGGGACTGAAGCTTTCTTT.

Note on this clone: At the DNA level, this CDR3 is encoded by other sequences in the same sample as well. The rearrangement uses TRBV6-2 or TRBV6-3 and TRBJ1-2; tentative D call: TRBD1 (5 bases). In germline, CDR1 is MNHEY, CDR2 SVGEGT. Trimming left V 4 bases short and J 3 bases short, with 6 bases between. The CDR3 runs 12 residues. CDR3 sequence (DNA): TGTGCCAGCAGTTCAGGGCACTATGGCTACACCTTC. It translates to CASSSGHYGYTF.

V usage is TRBV7-2 and J usage is TRBJ2-5, with D perhaps TRBD2 (6 bases). This CDR3 region has 15 residues. Looked up from germline, CDR1 is SGHTA and CDR2 is FQGNSA. V gave up 5 bases and J gave up 7 bases, with 20 bases separating them. CDR3 DNA: TGTGCCAGCAGCGCTCAGACTAGATTCGAGGGGACCCAGTACTTC. Its translation: CASSAQTRFEGTQYF.

J is TRBJ2-6 and V is TRBV5-6; D ambiguous. The CDR3 runs to 13 residues. Germline values: CDR1 SGHDT, CDR2 YYEEEE. Trimming took off 6 bases at V and 7 bases at J, with 11 bases between the two ends. The CDR3 DNA follows: TGTGCCAGCATTTTATTCGGAGCCAACGTCCTGACTTTC. It yields the protein CASILFGANVLTF.

The CDR3 region has the DNA TGCGCCAGCAGCCAAGCAGGGGGCCCAGCGGGGGTCGAGCAGTACTTC. Amino acids: CASSQAGGPAGVEQYF. The rearrangement joins TRBV4-1 to TRBJ2-7, with D possibly being TRBD1 or TRBD2 (8 bases each). Germline CDR1 and CDR2: MGHRA and YSYEKL. The CDR3 has 16 residues. Trimming shortened V by 1 base and J by 6 bases, and 19 bases separated the two germline ends.

The chain couples TRBV4-2 to TRBJ1-1; D is ambiguous. The CDR3 spans 13 residues. V was pared by 8 bases and J by 5 bases, with 15 bases between. CDR1 is LGHNA, CDR2 YNFKEQ, per germline. CDR3 nucleotide sequence: TGTGCCAGCGCCTGGACGGGGAGAACTGAAGCTTTCTTT. This translates into CASAWTGRTEAFF.

A single count supports this clone. This CDR3 is CASSVNEQFF. For the CDR3, the DNA is TGTGCCAGCAGCGTGAATGAGCAGTTCTTC. The chain carries TRBV28 and TRBJ2-1; D gene ambiguous. V was cut by 6 bases and J by 7 bases, with 4 bases left in between. Germline assignment: CDR1 MDHEN and CDR2 SYDVKM. This CDR3 has 10 residues.

The chain links TRBV19 to TRBJ2-7; 7 bases are a match to TRBD2. This CDR3 has 16 amino acids. J was trimmed by 3 bases and V by 9 bases; bases with no gene match: 17. Germline V lookup: CDR1 LNHDA, CDR2 SQIVND (reference sequence). Written as DNA, the CDR3 is TGTGCCAGCAGTGTGAGTTGGGGGGGGTCCTTCTACGAGCAGTACTTC. It codes for CASSVSWGGSFYEQYF.

For this clone: The germline gene is not matched at one end of the junction; a read error may be the cause. The V call is TRBV27, the J call TRBJ2-3; no clear D. The CDR3 has 16 amino acids. Germline V gene sequence: CDR1 MNHEY, CDR2 SMNVEV (reference sequence). Written as DNA, the CDR3 is TGTGCCAGCAATTTATCCCGGGTCTTAACGGGAGATACGCAGTATTTT. Translated, it gives CASNLSRVLTGDTQYF.

This chain connects TRBV27 to TRBJ1-4; 7 bases match TRBD1. The V gene end was trimmed by 6 bases and the J gene end by 0 bases; junction bases not matched to a gene: 19. The CDR3 is 20 residues long. From germline, CDR1 is MNHEY and CDR2 SMNVEV (reference sequence). The CDR3 here is CASSYRAATGSVATNEKLFF. CDR3 DNA sequence: TGTGCCAGCAGCTACCGAGCCGCGACAGGGAGTGTTGCAACTAATGAAAAACTGTTTTTT.